Shown below are 24 T cell receptor beta chains from a single sample sequenced in a study of identical twins. TCRdb used MiXCR to reprocess the 5' RACE reads, holding one entry per CDR3 protein. The sample includes approximately 690,000 distinct CDR3 sequences, around 6% of them seen just once. The sample comprised naive T cells sorted from blood. These receptors came from a man between 18 and 29 years old in good health.

This clonotype appeared a few times. The chain carries TRBV20-1 and TRBJ2-2; a weak D match, TRBD2 (5 bases). Germline V gene sequence: CDR1 DFQATT, CDR2 SNEGSKA (reference sequence). The CDR3 is made up of 16 amino acids. Trimming stripped 0 bases from V and 6 bases from J, with 17 bases between. CDR3 residues: CSARDLLAVEAGELFF. CDR3 in DNA: TGCAGTGCTAGAGATCTGCTAGCTGTGGAGGCCGGGGAGCTGTTTTTT.

This clonotype showed up many times. This chain connects TRBV24-1 to TRBJ1-4; D is undetermined. Germline V CDR1 and CDR2: KGHDR, SFDVKD. The V and J ends lost 5 bases and 0 bases respectively, with 6 bases between them. The CDR3 is 14 residues long. The CDR3 region is CATSASTTNEKLFF. CDR3 nucleotide sequence: TGTGCCACCAGTGCTTCGACAACTAATGAAAAACTGTTTTTT.

This clonotype was recorded at least ten times. V and J are TRBV12-3 or TRBV12-4 and TRBJ2-3; D is unresolved. CDR3 length: 15 residues. With 3 bases removed from V and 1 base from J, the gap between germline ends came to 11 bases. Here the CDR3 reads CASSFVGFRTDTQYF. CDR3 coding DNA: TGTGCCAGCAGTTTTGTGGGGTTCCGCACAGATACGCAGTATTTT.

This clonotype was observed a few times. V is TRBV7-9 and J is TRBJ2-7, with a tentative D call TRBD1 (5 bases). Per germline, CDR1 SEHNR and CDR2 FQNEAQ (reference sequence). V lost 1 base to trimming and J lost 3 bases, with 13 bases between them. This CDR3 has 15 residues. CDR3 in DNA: TGTGCCAGCAGCTTAGATTTGACAGATTTCTACGAGCAGTACTTC. Translation gives CASSLDLTDFYEQYF.

This clonotype was detected many times. The chain links TRBV7-9 to TRBJ2-1, with a possible D match to TRBD2 (5 bases). The CDR3 has 14 amino acids. Trimming removed 10 bases at V and 0 bases at J, with 13 bases between. In germline, CDR1 is SEHNR, CDR2 FQNEAQ (reference sequence). DNA for the CDR3: TGTGCCACCCCCGGGGATAGCTCCTACAATGAGCAGTTCTTC. Translating it yields CATPGDSSYNEQFF.

This sequence joins TRBV7-9 and TRBJ2-1, with D maybe TRBD2 (6 bases). This CDR3 has 17 amino acids. V lost 1 base to trimming and J lost 12 bases, with 25 bases between them. CDR1 SEHNR and CDR2 FQNEAQ come from the germline V gene (reference sequence). The CDR3 DNA reads as TGTGCCAGCAGCTTAGGATTTCAACAATACCTCAGCGGGCGGCAGTTCTTC. This encodes CASSLGFQQYLSGRQFF. Combining the CDR3 with reference TRBV7-9 and TRBJ2-1 gives the whole variable domain DTGVSQNPRHKITKRGQNVTFRCDPISEHNRLYWYRQTLGQGPEFLTYFQNEAQLEKSRLLSDRFSAERPKGSFSTLEIQRTEQGDSAMYLCASSLGFQQYLSGRQFFGPGTRLTVL.

A few counts support this clonotype. This chain joins TRBV6-1 and TRBJ2-7; D remains unclear. From germline, CDR1 is MNHNS and CDR2 SASEGT. Trimming took off 1 base at V and 9 bases at J, with 7 bases between the two ends. CDR3 length: 11 amino acids. The CDR3 bases are TGTGCCAGCAGTGAAGAGGTGGCGCAGTACGTC. Its translation is CASSEEVAQYV.

Ten or more counts support this clonotype. The chain combines TRBV10-3 with TRBJ2-6; TRBD1 matches at 10 bases. Germline CDR1 is ENHRY and CDR2 is SYGVKD. J gave up 3 bases and V 8 bases, and 7 bases lay outside the gene matches. The CDR3 extends over 16 amino acids. The CDR3 loop is CAIQGQGSFGANVLTF. The CDR3 nucleotides are TGTGCCATCCAGGGACAGGGGTCATTTGGGGCCAACGTCCTGACTTTC.

As to this clonotype: A clone one base away is much larger, so this may be a read error. J is TRBJ2-6 and V is TRBV5-6; D remains ambiguous. CDR1 SGHDT and CDR2 YYEEEE come from the germline V gene. This CDR3 spans 16 amino acids. CDR3 in amino acids: CASSWATESGVNVLTF. The DNA for the CDR3 is TGTGCCAGCAGCTGGGCGACGGAATCTGGGGTCAACGTCCTGACTTTC.

This clonotype was recorded many times. The gene calls are TRBV5-6 and TRBJ2-1; tentatively, D is TRBD2 (6 bases). CDR3 length equals 16 residues. Deletions cut 2 bases from V and 4 bases from J, with 16 bases between. Germline loops: CDR1 SGHDT, CDR2 YYEEEE. CDR3 DNA: TGTGCCAGCAGCTTACTTAATACGGGGGTATACAATGAGCAGTTCTTC. The encoded protein is CASSLLNTGVYNEQFF. Full variable domain (remainder filled in from reference TRBV5-6 and TRBJ2-1): DAGVTQSPTHLIKTRGQQVTLRCSPKSGHDTVSWYQQALGQGPQFIFQYYEEEERQRGNFPDRFSGHQFPNYSSELNVNALLLGDSALYLCASSLLNTGVYNEQFFGPGTRLTVL.

The gene calls are TRBV6-5 and TRBJ2-2; D gene ambiguous. Trimming took off 2 bases at V and 2 bases at J, with 6 bases between the two ends. Germline V gives CDR1 MNHEY, CDR2 SVGAGI. CDR3 size: 14 residues. The CDR3 here is CASSYDSNTGELFF. The CDR3 bases are TGTGCCAGCAGTTACGATAGCAACACCGGGGAGCTGTTTTTT.

This clonotype was counted ten times or more. The rearrangement uses TRBV18 and TRBJ2-1; a possible D gene is TRBD2 (6 bases). V shed 0 bases and J shed 6 bases, with 12 bases lying between them. Germline V gene lookup returns CDR1 KGHSH and CDR2 LQKENI. CDR3 length equals 15 residues. The CDR3 sequence: CASSPPASAVNEQFF. In DNA, the CDR3 is TGTGCCAGCTCACCACCTGCTAGCGCGGTCAATGAGCAGTTCTTC.

This clonotype has a handful of counts. V gene TRBV7-6 combines with J gene TRBJ2-2; D may be TRBD1 or TRBD2 (5 bases each). Looked up from germline, CDR1 is SGHVS and CDR2 is FNYEAQ. The V and J ends lost 4 bases and 7 bases respectively, with 10 bases between them. The CDR3 spans 13 residues. The CDR3 DNA reads as TGTGCCAGCAGCTCGGGGACCCTCGGGGAGCTGTTTTTT. It codes for CASSSGTLGELFF.

At least ten counts were recorded for this clonotype. This chain joins TRBV4-3 and TRBJ2-1; D unclear. The CDR3 loop spans 17 amino acids. Trimming took off 0 bases at V and 3 bases at J, with 15 bases between the two ends. Per germline, CDR1 LGHNA and CDR2 YSLEER. This CDR3 reads CASSQDLSQPNYNEQFF. The CDR3 DNA follows: TGCGCCAGCAGCCAAGATTTATCGCAGCCGAACTACAATGAGCAGTTCTTC.

The sample holds many counts of this clonotype. The chain carries TRBV7-8 and TRBJ2-3; D uncertain. Trimming removed 5 bases at V and 2 bases at J, with 11 bases between. Per the germline V gene, CDR1 is SGHVS and CDR2 is FQNEAQ. The CDR3 spans 14 residues. The chain's CDR3 is CASSRGANTDTQYF. CDR3 nucleotides: TGTGCCAGCAGCCGAGGTGCCAACACAGATACGCAGTATTTT.

The chain is built from TRBV24-1 and TRBJ2-1; D might be TRBD2 (6 bases). Germline CDR1 is KGHDR and CDR2 is SFDVKD. V was trimmed by 7 bases and J by 10 bases, leaving 22 bases between them. CDR3 size: 15 residues. CDR3 nucleotides: TGTGCCACCAGCCGACTAGTGGGAGGAATCCGGGAGCAGTTCTTC. The encoded protein is CATSRLVGGIREQFF.

The J gene is TRBJ2-1, the V gene TRBV18, with 9 bases aligning to TRBD2. The CDR3 contains 16 residues. The germline V gene has CDR1 KGHSH and CDR2 LQKENI. V lost 3 bases to trimming and J lost 7 bases; unmatched junction nucleotides: 10. CDR3 DNA: TGTGCCAGCTCACCCCTGGCTCTAGCGGGATTGAATGAGCAGTTCTTC. Amino acid sequence: CASSPLALAGLNEQFF.

A remark on this clonotype: The germline gene is not matched at one end of the junction; a read error may be the cause. The V call is TRBV5-1, the J call TRBJ2-1; the match to TRBD2 covers 10 bases. Germline V lookup: CDR1 SGHRS, CDR2 YFSETQ. The CDR3 totals 16 residues. Here the CDR3 DNA reads TGCGCCAGCAGCGGATTCTCTAGCGGGAGCTACCATGAGCAGTTCTTC. Translating gives CASSGFSSGSYHEQFF. Full variable domain (missing parts from reference TRBV5-1 and TRBJ2-1): KAGVTQTPRYLIKTRGQQVTLSCSPISGHRSVSWYQQTPGQGLQFLFEYFSETQRNKGNFPGRFSGRQFSNSRSEMNVSTLELGDSALYLCASSGFSSGSYHEQFFGPGTRLTVL.

The chain combines TRBV11-1 with TRBJ2-1; D might be TRBD1 (6 bases). The CDR3 covers 16 residues. Germline V gene data show CDR1 as SGHAT and CDR2 as FQDESV (reference sequence). V shed 1 base and J shed 2 bases, with 12 bases lying between them. The CDR3 loop is CASSLVDSITYNEQFF. CDR3 nucleotide sequence: TGTGCCAGCAGCTTAGTGGACAGTATCACCTACAATGAGCAGTTCTTC.

This clonotype occurred many times. This sequence joins TRBV30 and TRBJ2-1, with a possible D match to TRBD2 (5 bases). The CDR3 is 13 residues long. The V gene's germline CDR1 is GTSNPN and CDR2 SVGIG (reference sequence). The V end lost 4 bases, the J end lost 2 bases, and 9 bases lay between the germline ends. The CDR3 region has the DNA TGTGCCTGGAAAAAGCGGACCTACAATGAGCAGTTCTTC. Its protein product is CAWKKRTYNEQFF.

There are many counts of this clonotype. The chain links TRBV5-1 to TRBJ2-1; 14 bases align to TRBD2. CDR1 and CDR2 from the germline V gene are SGHRS and YFSETQ. The CDR3 runs to 15 residues. With V trimmed by 4 bases and J by 8 bases, 5 bases remained unmatched. The CDR3 coding sequence is TGCGCCAGCAGCCCGGGACTAGCGGGAGAGTATGAGCAGTTCTTC. It is translated as CASSPGLAGEYEQFF.

This clonotype was recorded a few times. The CDR3 spells CASSLARQYEQYF. The CDR3 region has the DNA TGTGCCAGCAGCTTAGCTAGACAATACGAGCAGTACTTC. The chain couples TRBV7-3 to TRBJ2-7; D not resolved. V was pared by 2 bases and J by 4 bases, with 9 bases between. This CDR3 is 13 amino acids long. In germline, CDR1 is SGHTA, CDR2 FQGTGA.

Many counts were recorded for this clonotype. The rearrangement uses TRBV12-3 or TRBV12-4 and TRBJ2-3; D is unresolved. The CDR3 has 15 amino acids. Trimming pared 7 bases from V and 2 bases from J, leaving 16 bases between. This CDR3 is CASKELAGVTDTQYF. The CDR3 DNA sequence: TGTGCCAGCAAAGAACTGGCAGGAGTCACAGATACGCAGTATTTT.

Ten or more counts support this clonotype. The V and J genes are TRBV6-5 and TRBJ2-7; 8 positions match TRBD1. This CDR3 is 15 amino acids long. V dropped 0 bases and J dropped 3; count of bases not matched to a gene: 4. The germline V gene has CDR1 MNHEY and CDR2 SVGAGI. This chain's CDR3 is CASSYSRTGNYEQYV. The DNA for the CDR3 is TGTGCCAGCAGTTACTCGCGGACAGGGAACTACGAGCAGTACGTC.